The present entry profiles one T cell receptor (beta chain) with its context. Antigen: not known. Treatment of the sample: roughly nine-day PBMC culture with coronavirus spike peptide pools or control peptides (ViraFEST assay). Peptide pool stimulation in ViraFEST expanded antigen-specific T cells, whose TCRs were then sequenced. Peptide pools at 7.5 to 10 ug/ml, together with 7.5 to 10 IU/ml IL-2, were added to cultures of some 1.9 million PBMCs per well. These data originate in a study of vaccination and CD4 T cells after COVID-19. V lost 2 bases to trimming and J lost 1 base, with 10 bases between them. This CDR3 is built from 14 residues. Looked up from germline, CDR1 is DFQATT and CDR2 is SNEGSKA (reference sequence). Sequencing of DNA taken from cultured CD4+ T cells relied on the Oncomine TCR Beta short-read assay. TCRdb re-called the PCR reads with MiXCR, one entry per CDR3 protein. The repertoire holds about 19,000 distinct CDR3 sequences, with about 21% as singletons.

General study points: In median terms, SARS-CoV-2-reactive clonotypes went from approximately 21 to 40, a nonsignificant rise. Convalescent patients were relatively few, and early post-infection timepoints were missing.

This rearrangement joins TRBV20-1 to TRBJ2-3, with a weak D call TRBD2 (6 bases). Sequencing was done on a sample of cultured CD4+ T cells from blood. This receptor was taken from a human donor with COVID-19. The CDR3 is CSARSSVGTDTQYF. CDR3 nucleotides: TGCAGTGCTAGATCTAGCGTTGGCACAGATACGCAGTATTTT.